What follows is one TCR beta chain and its context. Which antigen it targets is not known. No much larger clonotype is one base removed from it; base qualities were not supplied. This record comes from a study of blood T cell repertoires in COVID-19 (dated by TCRdb to about 2020). Notes on the research overall: Samples from collaborators originated in the United States, Italy and Spain and spanned both the acute and convalescent phases of COVID-19. Nearly every sample came with metadata listing a de-identified subject ID, COVID-19 status, age in years and sex. Where HLA class I and class II types were available, the types were taken from metadata supplied by the sample provider, not from assay-based typing. The repertoires were made available in a free public database intended to serve as a resource for research on the immune response to SARS-CoV-2. Deeply sampled blood TCRbeta repertoires from subjects exposed to, actively infected with, or recovered from COVID-19 were included in the dataset. The material from the prospective study consisted of cDNA or gDNA derived from T cells, B-cell-depleted T cells, or PBMCs. The samples were drawn from the first 160 participants of the ongoing ImmuneRACE study and from under 1,500 subjects provided by 6 global collaborators.

TCRbeta CDR3 regions were amplified from genomic DNA by means of the immunoSEQ Assay, a bias-controlled multiplex PCR. In the source study's methods: Nucleated cell counts per sample were estimated from amplification of reference gene primers within the assay. To quantify the absolute abundance of each unique TCRbeta CDR3 rearrangement, sequence reads were collapsed and filtered. For each sample, productive Simpson clonality was calculated as the square root of Simpson's diversity index across productive rearrangements. The table comes from immuneACCESS by way of TCRdb, which keeps in-frame sequences with V and J called. Part of the clones is missing from these tables; in studies checked, under half for an unresolved V gene and the rest for unknown reasons. The DNA was the basis for D and trimming; V, J and clone size are from that table. In this sample the table shows more than 350,000 clones, around 87% of which occur a single time. The ten largest clones represent about 10% of the sample.

One collaborating source in Seattle enrolled patients while the patients were actively infected and followed the patients over time throughout the course of disease. Each collaborating institution followed its own protocols to collect whole blood in K2EDTA tubes. For TCRbeta analysis, collaborators shipped samples as frozen whole blood, isolated PBMCs, or DNA extracted from either of those sample types. Trimming takes 4 bases off V and 0 bases off J; junction bases not matched to a gene: 3. Measured from the cysteine to the phenylalanine, the CDR3 is 15 residues long. The sequence is cut down to CDR3 DNA, 45 bases in frame from base 1. CDR1 and CDR2 are read off the germline V gene as KGHDR and SFDVKD. The study at large found these results: Clinical and demographic metadata were provided uncurated, with the amount varying by source and participant.

This clonotype was obtained from a woman aged 25 to 45 with COVID-19, enrolled during active disease. This chain is built from TRBV24-1 and TRBJ2-5, with 8 middle bases fitting TRBD1. What was sequenced was peripheral blood. The DNA sequence is TGTGCCACCAGTGAACTGGACAGGGACCAAGAGACCCAGTACTTC. This gives the protein CATSELDRDQETQYF.